These T cell receptor beta chains were read from a single sample in a study of cytomegalovirus exposure and HLA in healthy donors. Clones were read by immunoSEQ multiplex PCR, and TCRdb kept only the in-frame ones, dropping some. The table shows around 200,000 clones, with around 68% occurring only once. The sequencing input was PBMCs. The receptor set was obtained from a middle-aged man in good health and CMV-seronegative. CDR3s include the opening cysteine and the closing phenylalanine or tryptophan. Fields, in order: J gene, D gene, clone size, V gene, CDR3 DNA, CDR3 protein. A D gene is named only where the DNA matches it firmly. Not all rows give a size; the values are once, few, many and, for expanded clones, a class.

TRBJ2-5 | . | . | TRBV10-3 | TGTGCCATCAGAGACGGGAGCGGGCAAGAGACCCAGTACTTC | CAIRDGSGQETQYF
TRBJ2-1 | TRBD2 | . | TRBV7-2 | TGTGCCAGCATCCCGGGACTAGCCCTCAATGGGCAGTTCTTC | CASIPGLALNGQFF
TRBJ1-2 | . | . | TRBV4-2 | TGTGCCAGCAGCCAAGCAGGGAGGAGTGGCTACACCTTC | CASSQAGRSGYTF
TRBJ2-2 | . | . | TRBV10-3 | TGTGCCATCAGTGTTAGGCTGACAGGGAACACCGGGGAGCTGTTTTTT | CAISVRLTGNTGELFF
TRBJ2-7 | . | few | TRBV5-1 | TGCGCCAGCAGCTTGGAAAATTCAAGGGGCCCCAACGAGCAGTACTTC | CASSLENSRGPNEQYF
TRBJ2-3 | TRBD1 | . | TRBV6-5 | TGTGCCAGCAGTACAGGGGGTACGCAGTATTTT | CASSTGGTQYF
TRBJ2-6 | . | . | TRBV4-3 | TGCGCCAGCAGCCAAGATTTAGTCGGGGGTACCACGCCTGGGGCCAACGTCCTGACTTTC | CASSQDLVGGTTPGANVLTF
TRBJ2-7 | TRBD2 | . | TRBV18 | TGTGCCAGCTCACCCGGACTAGCGGGGGTCTCCTACGAGCAGTACTTC | CASSPGLAGVSYEQYF
TRBJ2-3 | TRBD2 | many | TRBV4-3 | TGCGCCAGCAGAAGGGCTTTAGCGGGGGGAGGCACAGATACGCAGTATTTT | CASRRALAGGGTDTQYF
TRBJ2-2 | . | . | TRBV15 | TGTGCCACCAGCACCCGGGCAGGGGTCGCCACCGGGGAGCTGTTTTTT | CATSTRAGVATGELFF
TRBJ2-3 | TRBD2 | . | TRBV5-6 | TGTGCCAGCAGCTTTAGGGCTAGCGGGGGCCGCACAGATACGCAGTATTTT | CASSFRASGGRTDTQYF
TRBJ1-2 | . | . | TRBV7-2 | TGTGCCAGCAGCTCTGGAGGGCGGTATGGCTACACCTTC | CASSSGGRYGYTF
TRBJ1-2 | TRBD1 | . | TRBV2 | TGTGCCAGCAGTGAATCCGGGACAGGGGCTGGCTACACCTTC | CASSESGTGAGYTF
TRBJ2-1 | . | . | TRBV30 | TGTGCCTGGAGTCTTTATACAGTCAAGCCTTACAATGAGCAGTTCTTC | CAWSLYTVKPYNEQFF
TRBJ2-5 | TRBD1 | . | TRBV27 | TGTGCCAGCAGTTTATATCAGGGGGTGGAGACCCAGTACTTC | CASSLYQGVETQYF
TRBJ1-2 | TRBD1 | . | TRBV30 | TGTGCCTGGATGAATTCGGGCAGGGGGCTTGGCTACACCTTC | CAWMNSGRGLGYTF
TRBJ2-1 | TRBD1 | . | TRBV6-5 | TGTGCCACCGCCTTTAGGGGGCAATACAATGAGCAGTTCTTC | CATAFRGQYNEQFF
TRBJ2-3 | TRBD2 | . | TRBV4-3 | TGCGCCAGCAGCCGGACTAGCGGGAGTAGGGGGGATACGCAGTATTTT | CASSRTSGSRGDTQYF
TRBJ2-5 | . | . | TRBV7-9 | TGTGCCAGCAGCTTAGGCTCAGGGGAGAAAGAGACCCAGTACTTC | CASSLGSGEKETQYF
TRBJ1-4 | TRBD1 | . | TRBV29-1 | TGCAGCGTTGTGCAGGGGGCGAGTGAAAAACTGTTTTTT | CSVVQGASEKLFF
TRBJ1-2 | . | . | TRBV6-6 | TGTGCCAGCGGGCAGTATGGCTACACCTTC | CASGQYGYTF
TRBJ2-1 | . | . | TRBV5-6 | TGTGCCAGCAGCACAACCCTGTCCTACAATGAGCAGTTCTTC | CASSTTLSYNEQFF
TRBJ2-7 | . | . | TRBV18 | TGTGCCAGCTCACCAAACGCAGGGGCGCCTCCGAAAGAGCAGTACTTC | CASSPNAGAPPKEQYF
TRBJ1-5 | . | . | TRBV28 | TGTGCCAGCAGTACATCCTCGCGGGCCCAGCCCCAGCATTTT | CASSTSSRAQPQHF
TRBJ2-3 | . | . | TRBV28 | TGTGCCAGCAGTGAGGGGGGGGATACGCAGTATTTT | CASSEGGDTQYF
TRBJ2-3 | TRBD2 | . | TRBV30 | TGTGCCTGGAGTGGGGGGGGGACAGATACGCAGTATTTT | CAWSGGGTDTQYF
TRBJ1-2 | TRBD1 | . | TRBV5-6 | TGTGCCAGCAGCTTGGACCTACAGGGGGATCCCCGCTCGGGCTACACCTTC | CASSLDLQGDPRSGYTF
TRBJ1-6 | . | . | TRBV7-2 | TGTGCCAGCAGCTTAGGCAGACTTAATTCACCCCTCCACTTT | CASSLGRLNSPLHF